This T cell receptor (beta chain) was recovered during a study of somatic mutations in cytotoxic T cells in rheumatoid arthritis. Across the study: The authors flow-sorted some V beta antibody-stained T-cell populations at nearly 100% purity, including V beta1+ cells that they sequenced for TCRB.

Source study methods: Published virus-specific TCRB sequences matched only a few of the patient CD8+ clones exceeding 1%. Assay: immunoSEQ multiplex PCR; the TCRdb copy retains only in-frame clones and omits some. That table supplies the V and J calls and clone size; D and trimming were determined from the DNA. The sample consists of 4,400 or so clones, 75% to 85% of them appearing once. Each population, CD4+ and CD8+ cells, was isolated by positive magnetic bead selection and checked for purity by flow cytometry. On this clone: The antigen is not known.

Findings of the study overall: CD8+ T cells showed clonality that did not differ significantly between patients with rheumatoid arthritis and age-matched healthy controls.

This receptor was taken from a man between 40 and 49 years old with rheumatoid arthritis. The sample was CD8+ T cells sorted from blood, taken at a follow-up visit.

The CDR3 here is CAWSGENSNQPQHF. The CDR3 DNA reads as TGTGCCTGGAGTGGGGAGAATAGCAATCAGCCCCAGCATTTT. The rearrangement links TRBV30 to TRBJ1-5; D is undetermined. The CDR3 extends over 14 amino acids. Trimming shortened V by 1 base and J by 0 bases, and 7 bases separated the two germline ends. The V gene's germline CDR1 is GTSNPN and CDR2 SVGIG (reference sequence). Looking up the rest from reference TRBV30 and TRBJ1-5 gives the full variable domain: SQTIHQWPATLVQPVGSPLSLECTVEGTSNPNLYWYRQAAGRGLQLLFYSVGIGQISSEVPQNLSASRPQDRQFILSSKKLLLSDSGFYLCAWSGENSNQPQHFGDGTRLSIL.